The 21 T cell receptor beta chains below all came from one sample that was sequenced in a study of post-analysis software for immune sequencing data. Study observations and caveats: With TRBV5-6, TRBV5-1 and TRBV20-1 included, about five TRBV segments were more frequent in patients than in controls.

These receptors have no known antigen. cDNA libraries for TCR beta contained unique molecular identifiers. Each CDR3 protein is one row after TCRdb ran MiXCR on the PCR reads. Found here are hundreds of thousands of distinct CDR3 sequences, 25% to 30% of them singletons; the top ten hold more than 0.55%. Specimen: blood. The receptor source for this set is a girl under 18 with multiple sclerosis.

This clonotype was found a few times. The genes are TRBV20-1 and TRBJ2-1; D unclear. Trimming removed 6 bases from V and 7 bases from J, with 16 bases in between. The germline CDR1 and CDR2 sequences are DFQATT and SNEGSKA (reference sequence). The CDR3 runs 13 residues. CDR3 residues: CSAQEAPVNEQFF. CDR3 nucleotides: TGCAGTGCCCAAGAAGCTCCGGTAAATGAGCAGTTCTTC.

This clonotype was observed once. At one end the junction does not follow the germline gene, possibly because of a read error. The rearrangement uses TRBV12-3 or TRBV12-4 and TRBJ2-7, with TRBD2 identical over 8 bases. This CDR3 region has 15 residues. The CDR3 sequence: CANSLQASGPYEQYF. CDR3 coding DNA: TGTGCCAACAGTTTACAGGCTAGCGGGCCCTACGAGCAGTACTTC.

The chain is built from TRBV7-8 and TRBJ2-7, with TRBD2 matching 8 bases. The better agreement between TRBJ2-1 and the DNA end casts doubt on the J call. CDR3 length: 15 amino acids. From germline, CDR1 is SGHVS and CDR2 FQNEAQ. The CDR3 sequence is CASRESGGSSYEQFF. The CDR3 DNA reads TGTGCCAGCAGAGAGAGCGGGGGAAGCTCCTACGAGCAGTTCTTC.

The chain employs TRBV29-1 and TRBJ2-1, with 9 bases identical to TRBD2. Germline assignment: CDR1 SQVTM and CDR2 ANQGSEA. After removal of 1 base from V and 7 bases from J, the junction contained 5 bases not matched to a gene. The CDR3 has 14 residues. As DNA, the CDR3 is TGCAGCGTTGAAGGCGCTAGCGGGGTGAATGAGCAGTTCTTC. This translates into CSVEGASGVNEQFF.

This clonotype was seen a few times. At one end, the junction sequence differs from germline, possibly due to a read error. V is TRBV4-3 and J is TRBJ2-1; the match to TRBD2 covers 10 bases. The CDR3 spans 14 residues. The V gene's germline CDR1 is LGHNA and CDR2 YSLEER. CDR3: CASTQLAGKGEQFF. CDR3 DNA: TGCGCCAGCACCCAACTAGCGGGAAAGGGAGAGCAGTTCTTC.

The chain combines TRBV5-1 with TRBJ2-1; 9 bases line up with TRBD1. The CDR3 consists of 15 residues. Germline values: CDR1 SGHRS, CDR2 YFSETQ. V lost 5 bases and J lost 6; bases outside the gene matches: 9. This CDR3 reads CASRPGQGLANEQFF. The CDR3, as DNA: TGCGCCAGCAGACCCGGACAGGGGCTGGCCAATGAGCAGTTCTTC.

This clonotype was detected ten times or more. This sequence joins TRBV7-2 and TRBJ2-7; D gene unclear. The germline CDR1 and CDR2 sequences are SGHTA and FQGNSA. This CDR3 region has 18 residues. Trimming took 5 bases from V and 2 from J, leaving 25 bases between them. The CDR3 spells CASSHIRIRPVDTYEQYF. In DNA, the CDR3 is TGTGCCAGCAGCCACATCCGAATTCGCCCAGTCGATACCTACGAGCAGTACTTC.

The chain links TRBV20-1 to TRBJ2-3, with D maybe TRBD2 (6 bases). This CDR3 is built from 16 residues. CDR1 DFQATT and CDR2 SNEGSKA come from the germline V gene (reference sequence). Between the trimmed V and J ends, which lost 4 bases and 1 base, there was a span of 18 bases. The CDR3 nucleotides are TGCAGTGCTAATACCGGGTTGGCTAGCGGCACAGATACGCAGTATTTT. This sequence encodes CSANTGLASGTDTQYF.

This clonotype has more than one count but fewer than ten. The V gene is TRBV12-3 or TRBV12-4, the J gene TRBJ2-3; 9 nucleotides align to TRBD1. This CDR3 contains 12 residues. J was trimmed by 14 bases and V by 4 bases; bases with no gene match: 7. The CDR3 DNA reads as TGTGCCAGCAGTTCCGGACAGGGGAGGGGGTATTTT. Its translation: CASSSGQGRGYF.

The sample holds a few counts of this clonotype. V usage is TRBV4-1 and J usage is TRBJ2-1; 13 bases agree with TRBD2. This CDR3 spans 17 amino acids. Germline V lookup: CDR1 MGHRA, CDR2 YSYEKL. V was clipped by 0 bases and J by 8 bases; unmatched bases: 7. The CDR3 loop reads CASSQDRSGLAGHEQFF. CDR3 bases: TGCGCCAGCAGCCAAGATCGGTCGGGACTAGCGGGACATGAGCAGTTCTTC.

The sample holds many counts of this clonotype. The V and J genes are TRBV7-6 and TRBJ1-5; D may be TRBD1 (5 bases). Germline V CDR1 and CDR2: SGHVS, FNYEAQ. The CDR3 length is 14 residues. Trimming left V 5 bases short and J 5 bases short, with 13 bases between. Here the CDR3 reads CASSPGRGDQPQHF. Here the CDR3 DNA reads TGTGCCAGCAGCCCGGGGCGGGGGGATCAGCCCCAGCATTTT.

This chain connects TRBV20-1 to TRBJ2-3; 14 bases fit TRBD2. The CDR3 covers 16 residues. Germline lookup yields CDR1 DFQATT and CDR2 SNEGSKA (reference sequence). V dropped 2 bases and J dropped 8; count of bases not matched to a gene: 9. The CDR3 region has the DNA TGCAGTGCTAGACCGGGACTAGCGGGAGAGGGTAGTACGCAGTATTTT. Translating it yields CSARPGLAGEGSTQYF.

The chain is built from TRBV2 and TRBJ2-3; TRBD1 aligns across 7 bases. From germline, CDR1 is SNHLY and CDR2 FYNNEI. CDR3 length equals 13 residues. V trimming: 6 bases; J trimming: 2 bases; junction bases outside the gene matches: 2. CDR3 residues: CASRTGFTDTQYF. CDR3 in DNA: TGTGCCAGCAGGACAGGGTTCACAGATACGCAGTATTTT.

V and J are TRBV27 and TRBJ2-7, with D possibly being TRBD2 (5 bases). The CDR3 length is 12 residues. Trimming took off 6 bases at V and 6 bases at J, with 12 bases between the two ends. Looked up from germline, CDR1 is MNHEY and CDR2 is SMNVEV (reference sequence). The CDR3 loop reads CASSGVRGEQYF. The CDR3 DNA follows: TGTGCCAGCAGCGGGGTCCGTGGCGAGCAGTACTTC.

At least ten counts were recorded for this clonotype. The chain links TRBV20-1 to TRBJ2-1; 9 bases are a match to TRBD2. Germline lookup yields CDR1 DFQATT and CDR2 SNEGSKA (reference sequence). This CDR3 has 14 amino acids. Losses at the gene ends were 3 bases for V and 8 bases for J; bases not matched to a gene: 8. The CDR3, as DNA: TGCAGTGCTAGCAGGCTAGCGGGGTTGGATGAGCAGTTCTTC. Amino acids: CSASRLAGLDEQFF.

This chain joins TRBV20-1 and TRBJ2-6; 9 nucleotides match TRBD1. Germline-derived CDR1 and CDR2 are DFQATT and SNEGSKA (reference sequence). The CDR3 has 15 amino acids. Germline trimming cut 7 bases from V and 1 base from J; bases unmatched to any gene: 5. The CDR3 nucleotides are TGCAGTGTCGGGACAGGGAGGTCTGGGGCCAACGTCCTGACTTTC. This translates into CSVGTGRSGANVLTF.

V is TRBV6-2 or TRBV6-3 and J is TRBJ2-1; a weak D match, TRBD2 (6 bases). This CDR3 comprises 13 residues. CDR1 is MNHEY, CDR2 SVGEGT, per germline. The V end lost 7 bases, the J end lost 10 bases, and 17 bases lay between the germline ends. This chain's CDR3 is CASINPGVAEQFF. The CDR3 region has the DNA TGTGCCAGCATCAACCCGGGGGTGGCGGAGCAGTTCTTC.

CDR3 sequence: CSARVEGRRGEKLFF. CDR3 bases: TGCAGTGCTAGAGTTGAAGGGCGGCGGGGTGAAAAACTGTTTTTT. The V gene is TRBV20-1, the J gene TRBJ1-4, with no clear D. V lost 1 base and J 7 bases, leaving 16 bases between the germline ends. The CDR3 is 15 residues long. Germline CDR1 and CDR2: DFQATT and SNEGSKA (reference sequence).

This clonotype came up a few times. This sequence joins TRBV7-2 and TRBJ2-5; 10 nucleotides match TRBD2. V lost 1 base to trimming and J lost 1 base; unmatched junction nucleotides: 3. CDR1 is SGHTA and CDR2 is FQGNSA in the germline V gene. The CDR3 runs to 16 residues. The CDR3 spells CASSLVIAGGQETQYF. CDR3 nucleotides: TGTGCCAGCAGCTTAGTCATAGCGGGAGGCCAAGAGACCCAGTACTTC.

The V gene is TRBV20-1, the J gene TRBJ1-2, with a possible D match to TRBD1 (5 bases). The V end lost 1 base, the J end lost 4 bases, and 10 bases lay between the germline ends. Germline V CDR1 and CDR2: DFQATT, SNEGSKA (reference sequence). The CDR3 runs to 13 residues. DNA for the CDR3: TGCAGTGCTAGAGCGGCAGGGTCCTATGGCTACACCTTC. Translation: CSARAAGSYGYTF.

This clonotype has ten or more counts. This chain connects TRBV20-1 to TRBJ2-4; D perhaps matches TRBD1 (5 bases). The V end lost 6 bases, the J end lost 0 bases, and 21 bases lay between the germline ends. The CDR3 is made up of 17 amino acids. CDR1 is DFQATT and CDR2 is SNEGSKA in the germline V gene (reference sequence). CDR3 bases: TGCAGTGCCCCTGGACATCACCCTGTATTAGCCAAAAACATTCAGTACTTC. Translation gives CSAPGHHPVLAKNIQYF.